These 25 T cell receptor beta chains were all obtained from the same sample, sequenced in a study of identifying expanded T cells in peripheral blood. Profiling relied on immunoSEQ multiplex PCR, and the TCRdb table lists in-frame clones only, not all of them. Of fewer than 110,000 clones listed, around 88% are singletons. The sample taken for sequencing was blood. These receptors all stem from a person aged 18-69 years in good health.

About this clone: This may be a read error: a much more frequent sequence differs by one nucleotide. The sample contains more than one DNA sequence encoding this CDR3. The chain joins TRBV29-1 to TRBJ1-1; D might be TRBD1 (5 bases). Germline assignment: CDR1 SQVTM and CDR2 ANQGSEA. There are 13 residues in the CDR3. V was clipped by 3 bases and J by 1 base, with 9 bases between them. This CDR3 reads CSVEGLGNTEAFF. The CDR3 DNA reads TGCAGCGTTGAGGGACTAGGGAACACTGAAGCTTTCTTT.

The chain has TRBV18 and TRBJ1-1; TRBD1 aligns across 8 bases. The CDR3 has 15 amino acids. V gave up 5 bases and J gave up 0 bases; unmatched junction bases: 5. Germline lookup yields CDR1 KGHSH and CDR2 LQKENI. CDR3 residues: CASSNRDRLNTEAFF. The CDR3 DNA sequence: TGTGCCAGCTCAAACCGGGACAGGCTGAACACTGAAGCTTTCTTT.

This sequence joins TRBV4-1 and TRBJ2-1, with D perhaps TRBD1 or TRBD2 (6 bases each). CDR1 is MGHRA and CDR2 is YSYEKL in the germline V gene. The CDR3 consists of 18 residues. V lost 1 base, J lost 9 bases, and 25 bases lay in between. The CDR3 reads CASSQAYYGGESVSEQFF. In nucleotides, the CDR3 is TGCGCCAGCAGCCAAGCGTATTACGGGGGCGAAAGCGTTAGTGAGCAGTTCTTC.

The sample holds a few counts of this clone. The chain has TRBV7-9 and TRBJ2-5; a possible D gene is TRBD1 (6 bases). CDR3 length: 14 residues. In germline, CDR1 is SEHNR, CDR2 FQNEAQ (reference sequence). V dropped 0 bases and J dropped 5 bases, with 10 bases sitting between them. The CDR3 DNA is TGTGCCAGCAGCTTAGCACAGGGTGGGGAGACCCAGTACTTC. Protein sequence: CASSLAQGGETQYF. The whole variable domain, remainder taken from reference TRBV7-9 and TRBJ2-5, is DTGVSQNPRHKITKRGQNVTFRCDPISEHNRLYWYRQTLGQGPEFLTYFQNEAQLEKSRLLSDRFSAERPKGSFSTLEIQRTEQGDSAMYLCASSLAQGGETQYFGPGTRLLVL.

The CDR3 nucleotides read TGTGCCATCAGTGAAACTAGCGGGGAGGGCGGGGAGCTGTTTTTT. This translates into CAISETSGEGGELFF. The genes are TRBV10-3 and TRBJ2-2; 10 bases are a match to TRBD2. Trimming cost V 3 bases and J 7 bases; bases outside gene matches: 5. Germline V gene data show CDR1 as ENHRY and CDR2 as SYGVKD. The CDR3 totals 15 residues.

V usage is TRBV7-8 and J usage is TRBJ1-1, with a possible D match to TRBD1 (6 bases). The CDR3 loop spans 17 amino acids. CDR1 is SGHVS, CDR2 FQNEAQ, per germline. Trimming shortened V by 4 bases and J by 1 base, and 19 bases separated the two germline ends. CDR3 nucleotides: TGTGCCAGCAGCTCCTCCGTCGGGGGGCGGACGAACACTGAAGCTTTCTTT. The encoded protein is CASSSSVGGRTNTEAFF.

V gene TRBV28 combines with J gene TRBJ1-4; 8 nucleotides line up with TRBD1. In germline, CDR1 is MDHEN, CDR2 SYDVKM. V shed 6 bases and J 8 bases; nucleotides not matched to a gene: 11. This CDR3 region has 15 residues. CDR3 nucleotide sequence: TGTGCCAGCAGCTACTTGGACAGGGTGGGAGAAAAACTGTTTTTT. It encodes CASSYLDRVGEKLFF. Together with reference TRBV28 and TRBJ1-4, the CDR3 gives the full variable domain: DVKVTQSSRYLVKRTGEKVFLECVQDMDHENMFWYRQDPGLGLRLIYFSYDVKMKEKGDIPEGYSVSREKKERFSLILESASTNQTSMYLCASSYLDRVGEKLFFGSGTQLSVL.

The chain has TRBV4-2 and TRBJ2-6; 11 bases are shared with TRBD2. After removal of 4 bases from V and 0 bases from J, the junction contained 5 bases not matched to a gene. This CDR3 spans 18 amino acids. Germline loops: CDR1 LGHNA, CDR2 YNFKEQ. CDR3 bases: TGTGCCAGCAGCCCTAGCGGGGGGCCCAACTCTGGGGCCAACGTCCTGACTTTC. It encodes CASSPSGGPNSGANVLTF.

The rearrangement joins TRBV27 to TRBJ1-2; D is unresolved. Germline-derived CDR1 and CDR2 are MNHEY and SMNVEV (reference sequence). With 0 bases removed from V and 4 bases from J, the gap between germline ends came to 9 bases. CDR3 length equals 14 residues. Here the CDR3 reads CASSLSGSFYGYTF. In DNA, the CDR3 is TGTGCCAGCAGTTTATCCGGGTCTTTCTATGGCTACACCTTC.

The chain has TRBV18 and TRBJ2-7, with TRBD1 matching 8 bases. CDR3 length: 14 amino acids. The V gene end was trimmed by 3 bases and the J gene end by 3 bases; junction bases not matched to a gene: 4. Germline V lookup: CDR1 KGHSH, CDR2 LQKENI. CDR3 nucleotide sequence: TGTGCCAGCTCACCGGACAGGGAGTTCTACGAGCAGTACTTC. Translated, it gives CASSPDREFYEQYF.

The J gene is TRBJ1-2, the V gene TRBV28; no reliable D call. This CDR3 has 14 residues. CDR1 MDHEN and CDR2 SYDVKM come from the germline V gene. The germline V and J ends were trimmed by 6 bases and 8 bases, with 19 bases remaining between them. DNA for the CDR3: TGTGCCAGCAGCCGTCGGTCCCTCCTATTAGGCTACACCTTC. Its protein is CASSRRSLLLGYTF.

The chain couples TRBV6-6 to TRBJ1-1, with unresolved D. CDR3 length: 13 residues. Germline V gene lookup returns CDR1 MNHNY and CDR2 SVGAGI (reference sequence). Trimming cost V 0 bases and J 8 bases, with 10 bases left between them. CDR3 region: CASSYSYKGEAFF. The CDR3, as DNA: TGTGCCAGCAGTTACTCGTATAAGGGAGAAGCTTTCTTT.

This chain joins TRBV11-2 and TRBJ2-5; D is possibly TRBD1 (6 bases). CDR1 and CDR2 (germline): SGHAT, FQNNGV. V lost 6 bases to trimming and J lost 4 bases, with 15 bases between them. CDR3 length: 14 residues. For the CDR3, the DNA is TGTGCCAGCAGAGGCAGGGGTTCTGGAGAGACCCAGTACTTC. It translates to CASRGRGSGETQYF.

The CDR3 here is CASSLAAGPYNEQFF. DNA for the CDR3: TGTGCCAGCAGCTTAGCCGCAGGGCCCTACAATGAGCAGTTCTTC. This chain joins TRBV13 and TRBJ2-1; a possible D gene is TRBD1 (5 bases). Germline loops: CDR1 PRHDT, CDR2 FYEKMQ (reference sequence). This CDR3 region has 15 residues. V dropped 1 base and J dropped 2 bases, with 9 bases sitting between them.

This chain connects TRBV4-3 to TRBJ1-1; possible D gene TRBD1, 5 bases. CDR1 and CDR2 (germline): LGHNA, YSLEER. CDR3 size: 13 residues. Trimming removed 4 bases at V and 1 base at J, with 7 bases between. CDR3 sequence reads: CASSRGENTEAFF. The CDR3, as DNA: TGCGCCAGCAGCCGAGGGGAGAACACTGAAGCTTTCTTT.

The chain joins TRBV6-1 to TRBJ2-7; D may be TRBD1 (6 bases). The CDR3 extends over 12 amino acids. The V gene lost 5 bases and the J gene lost 3 bases, with 8 bases spanning the gap. CDR1 and CDR2 (germline): MNHNS, SASEGT. DNA for the CDR3: TGTGCCAGCAGTATCAGGGGCTACGAGCAGTACTTC. Protein product: CASSIRGYEQYF.

V gene TRBV11-3 combines with J gene TRBJ2-1, with D possibly TRBD1 on 6 matching bases. The CDR3 is 14 residues long. The V end was cut by 5 bases, the J end by 9 bases, with 17 bases between. Germline assignment: CDR1 SGHNT and CDR2 YENEEA. CDR3 in DNA: TGTGCCAGCAGCCGGGACACTGGAAAGCCTGAGCAGTTCTTC. Translating gives CASSRDTGKPEQFF.

The chain employs TRBV2 and TRBJ1-1; 9 bases are a match to TRBD1. CDR1 is SNHLY, CDR2 FYNNEI, per germline. This CDR3 comprises 16 residues. V shed 3 bases and J 3 bases; nucleotides not matched to a gene: 8. The CDR3 DNA is TGTGCCAGCAGTGATCCTCGGGGGGACAGGGACACTGAAGCTTTCTTT. Encoded protein: CASSDPRGDRDTEAFF.

The rearrangement uses TRBV23-1 and TRBJ2-5; possibly TRBD1 for D (5 bases). TRBV23-1 is known as an ORF, though its function is uncertain. The CDR3 contains 13 residues. V lost 2 bases and J lost 7, with 11 bases in between. This CDR3 reads CASSQARAGTQYF. In DNA, the CDR3 is TGCGCCAGCAGTCAAGCCAGGGCTGGGACCCAGTACTTC.

The chain uses TRBV7-9 and TRBJ2-7; TRBD1 matches at 9 bases. There are 15 residues in the CDR3. J gave up 2 bases and V 5 bases, and 7 bases lay outside the gene matches. Germline CDR1 reads SEHNR; CDR2 reads FQNEAQ (reference sequence). The CDR3 region has the DNA TGTGCCAGCAGCCCCCGGACAGGGGAACCCTACGAGCAGTACTTC. It encodes CASSPRTGEPYEQYF.

V gene TRBV29-1 combines with J gene TRBJ2-7; the match to TRBD1 covers 9 bases. There are 15 residues in the CDR3. V lost 7 bases, J lost 4 bases, and 14 bases stayed unmatched. CDR1 and CDR2 (germline): SQVTM, ANQGSEA. The CDR3 reads CSARVRDRVVYEQYF. Here the CDR3 DNA reads TGCAGCGCCCGCGTCCGGGACAGGGTGGTGTACGAGCAGTACTTC.

This chain links TRBV18 with TRBJ1-1; the D gene is possibly TRBD1 (6 bases). The CDR3 has 16 residues. Germline CDR1 and CDR2: KGHSH and LQKENI. Trimming took off 6 bases at V and 0 bases at J, with 17 bases between the two ends. The CDR3 spells CASSAQDSRVNTEAFF. As DNA, the CDR3 is TGTGCCAGCTCGGCCCAGGACAGCCGGGTGAACACTGAAGCTTTCTTT.

This chain connects TRBV15 to TRBJ1-1, with D unclear. V lost 3 bases and J lost 4, with 9 bases in between. This CDR3 is 13 amino acids long. Germline loops: CDR1 LNHNV, CDR2 YYDKDF (reference sequence). CDR3 residues: CATSRDSFTEAFF. The CDR3 DNA reads TGTGCCACCAGCAGGGACTCCTTCACTGAAGCTTTCTTT.

This rearrangement joins TRBV4-3 to TRBJ1-6, with unresolved D. Germline CDR1 LGHNA, CDR2 YSLEER. V lost 1 base and J 7 bases, leaving 14 bases between the germline ends. CDR3 length: 16 residues. DNA for the CDR3: TGCGCCAGCAGCCAAGTGTGGCAGAAAACCAATTCACCCCTCCACTTT. It codes for CASSQVWQKTNSPLHF.

CDR3 DNA sequence: TGTGCCAGCAGTGACTGGAGCTCTGGAAACACCATATATTTT. Residues: CASSDWSSGNTIYF. The V and J genes are TRBV9 and TRBJ1-3; D is unclear. The CDR3 has 14 residues. The germline gives CDR1 SGDLS, CDR2 YYNGEE. V dropped 5 bases and J dropped 0 bases, with 9 bases sitting between them.